This T cell receptor (beta chain) originates from a study of OX40 agonist ivuxolimab in advanced cancers. About the study: Treatment of patients was with ivuxolimab, an agonistic anti-OX40 (CD134) antibody. Mean age around 60 years, range about 23 to 85; 82.7% male.

There are 14 residues in the CDR3. The V gene lost 2 bases and the J gene lost 6 bases, with 14 bases spanning the gap. Germline V gives CDR1 SGDLS, CDR2 YYNGEE. This table comes from immunoSEQ multiplex PCR, and its TCRdb copy is limited to in-frame clones, with some not included. The sample shows some 50,000 clones, roughly 90% of them seen only once. Regarding this clone: Its target is not known.

Findings and caveats of the study: The specificity for antigen of the expanded peripheral T cells was not determined. In CD8+ T cells, expanded clones were on average more numerous than in CD4+.

The receptor comes from an adult with an advanced solid tumor such as melanoma, head and neck, liver or kidney cancer. The source material was CD4+ or CD8+ T cells sorted from blood, sampled in a trial of the OX40 agonist ivuxolimab. The chain is built from TRBV9 and TRBJ1-2; D is ambiguous. CDR3 DNA sequence: TGTGCCAGCAGCGTCGACCTGGGTTCTGATGGCTACACCTTC. Amino acids: CASSVDLGSDGYTF. The full variable domain, with the rest looked up from reference TRBV9 and TRBJ1-2, is DSGVTQTPKHLITATGQRVTLRCSPRSGDLSVYWYQQSLDQGLQFLIQYYNGEERAKGNILERFSAQQFPDLHSELNLSSLELGDSALYFCASSVDLGSDGYTFGSGTRLTVV.